This T cell receptor beta chain is from a study of tumor-infiltrating lymphocytes in primary liver carcinoma. Study-wide findings and caveats: It was observed that only about 7.5-24% of the top clones appeared in every one of the five tumor regions.

From 500 ng of total RNA, TCR beta-specific cDNA was reverse-transcribed using a constant-region primer. Libraries for TCR beta were built through three nested multiplex PCR rounds, which together made up a slightly modified ARM-PCR procedure. It was with TRBV1-TRBV30 forward primers and a C-beta reverse primer that the first two PCR rounds were run, at about 10 cycles each. TCRdb used MiXCR to reprocess the multiplex PCR reads, holding one entry per CDR3 protein. The table includes under 130,000 distinct CDR3 sequences, roughly four fifths detected once. Of note for this clonotype: Its target is unknown. The CDR3 does not close with the conserved phenylalanine or tryptophan, likely indicating a read error.

RNA and DNA were co-extracted from approximately 20-30 mg of unsorted bulk tissue. J gave up 8 bases and V 6 bases, and 14 bases lay outside the gene matches. CDR1 is MRHNA, CDR2 SNTAGT, per germline. This CDR3 has 16 amino acids. Sequenced material: liver tumor tissue from sampling region 3. Subset in this sample: tumor region T3, left-lateral pole. The origin of this receptor is a man aged 40-50 years with primary liver carcinoma and hepatitis B virus infection. J is TRBJ2-1 and V is TRBV6-4, with 9 positions matching TRBD2. This chain's CDR3 is CASSLKGASGNYEQFL. The DNA for the CDR3 is TGTGCCAGCAGCCTAAAAGGGGCTAGCGGGAACTATGAGCAGTTCCTC.